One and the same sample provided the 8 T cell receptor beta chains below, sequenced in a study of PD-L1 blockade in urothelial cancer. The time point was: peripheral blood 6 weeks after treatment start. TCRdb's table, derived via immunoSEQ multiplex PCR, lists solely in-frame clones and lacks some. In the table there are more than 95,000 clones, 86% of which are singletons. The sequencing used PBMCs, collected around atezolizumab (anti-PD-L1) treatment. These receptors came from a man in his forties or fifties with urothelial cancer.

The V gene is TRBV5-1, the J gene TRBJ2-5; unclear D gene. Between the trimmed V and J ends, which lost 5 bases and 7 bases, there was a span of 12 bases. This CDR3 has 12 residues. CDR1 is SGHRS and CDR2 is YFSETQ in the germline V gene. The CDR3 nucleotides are TGCGCCAGCAGTGTCGGGTTCGGGACCCAGTACTTC. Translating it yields CASSVGFGTQYF.

As DNA, the CDR3 is TGTGCCAGCAGCTACGAAAGGACAGGGGTCGAGCAGTACTTC. Translation gives CASSYERTGVEQYF. The chain recombines TRBV5-5 with TRBJ2-7; 9 bases agree with TRBD1. The J segment lost 6 bases and the V segment lost 3 bases, leaving 7 bases of the junction unmatched. In germline, CDR1 is SGHKS, CDR2 YYEKEE (reference sequence). This CDR3 is 14 amino acids long.

CDR3 nucleotide sequence: TGTGCCAGCAGCAAATCCAGGACCGGGGAGCTGTTTTTT. Translated: CASSKSRTGELFF. The chain has TRBV21-1 and TRBJ2-2; the D call of TRBD1 is as the table states it, not checked on the DNA. TRBV21-1 is labeled a pseudogene. The length of the CDR3 is 13 residues.

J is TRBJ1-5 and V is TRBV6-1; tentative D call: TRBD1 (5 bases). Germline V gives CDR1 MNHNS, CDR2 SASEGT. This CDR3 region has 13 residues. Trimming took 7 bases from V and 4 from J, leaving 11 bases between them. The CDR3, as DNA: TGTGCCAGCATGGTGGGGGGGAATCAGCCCCAGCATTTT. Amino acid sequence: CASMVGGNQPQHF.

CDR3 loop: CASRSQTGSTDTQYF. In DNA, the CDR3 is TGTGCCAGCAGATCCCAGACAGGGAGCACAGATACGCAGTATTTT. This chain uses TRBV6-1 with TRBJ2-3, with 7 nucleotides matching TRBD1. The CDR3 has 15 amino acids. The germline V gene has CDR1 MNHNS and CDR2 SASEGT. The V and J ends lost 6 bases and 0 bases, in that order; junction bases with no gene match: 6.

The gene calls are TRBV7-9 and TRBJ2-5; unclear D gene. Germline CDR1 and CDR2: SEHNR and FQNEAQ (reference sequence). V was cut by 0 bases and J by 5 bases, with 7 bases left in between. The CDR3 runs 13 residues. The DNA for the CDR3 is TGTGCCAGCAGCTTAGCCGTGGGCGAGACCCAGTACTTC. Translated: CASSLAVGETQYF.

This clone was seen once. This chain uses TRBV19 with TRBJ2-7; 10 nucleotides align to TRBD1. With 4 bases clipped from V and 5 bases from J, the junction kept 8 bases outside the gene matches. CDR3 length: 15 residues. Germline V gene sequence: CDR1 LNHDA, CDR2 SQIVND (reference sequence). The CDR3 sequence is CASSRSGTGVHEQYF. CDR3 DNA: TGTGCCAGTAGTAGATCCGGGACAGGGGTCCACGAGCAGTACTTC.

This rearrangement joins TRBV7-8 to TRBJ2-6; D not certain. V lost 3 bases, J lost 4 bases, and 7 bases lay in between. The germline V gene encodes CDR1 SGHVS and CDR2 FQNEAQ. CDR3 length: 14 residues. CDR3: CASSFLSGANVLTF. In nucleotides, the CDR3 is TGTGCCAGCAGCTTCCTCTCCGGGGCCAACGTCCTGACTTTC.